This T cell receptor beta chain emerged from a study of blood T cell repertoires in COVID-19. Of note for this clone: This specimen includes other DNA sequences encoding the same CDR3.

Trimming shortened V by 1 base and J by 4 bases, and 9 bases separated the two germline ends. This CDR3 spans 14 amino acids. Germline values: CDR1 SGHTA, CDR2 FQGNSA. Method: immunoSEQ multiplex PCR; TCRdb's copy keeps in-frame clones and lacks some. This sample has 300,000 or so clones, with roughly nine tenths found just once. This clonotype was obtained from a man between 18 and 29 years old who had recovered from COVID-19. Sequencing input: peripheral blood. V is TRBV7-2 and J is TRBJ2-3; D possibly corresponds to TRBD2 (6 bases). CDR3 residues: CASSLGLGADTQYF. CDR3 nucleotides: TGTGCCAGCAGCTTAGGACTAGGGGCAGATACGCAGTATTTT.